This TCR beta chain was identified in a study of T-cell reconstitution after alpha-beta-depleted transplantation in children. V lost 4 bases, J lost 10 bases, and 17 bases lay in between. Germline-derived CDR1 and CDR2 are SGDLS and YYNGEE. CDR3 length: 13 residues. Notes on the study in general: One year after transplant, T-cell counts and diversity came mostly from newly produced T cells. Expanded graft clones numbering several hundred reportedly gave rise to alpha-beta T cells about two months after transplant.

Researchers prepared the TCRbeta library using unique molecular identifiers, the study reports. TCRdb reprocessed the PCR reads via MiXCR and lists one record per CDR3 protein. The sample carries about 980,000 distinct CDR3 sequences, less than 30% recorded once. For this clonotype: The antigen is undetermined.

The TCR sequence derives from a boy younger than two who had a stem cell transplant for SCID, so the T cells may come from the graft donor. The V call is TRBV9, the J call TRBJ1-1, with D possibly matching TRBD1 (5 bases). Here the sequenced sample was PBMCs, mostly from graft donor cells, taken 360 days after TCRalphabeta/CD19-depleted stem cell transplant. CDR3: CASSPGGVTGAFF. Here the CDR3 DNA reads TGTGCCAGCAGCCCCGGGGGAGTAACGGGAGCTTTCTTT.